These 19 T cell receptor beta chains were sequenced from one sample in a study of blood T cell repertoires in COVID-19. Data came from immunoSEQ multiplex PCR; TCRdb stores just in-frame clones and leaves some out. The table has around 140,000 clones, 65% to 85% seen once; the top ten hold less than 2%. The specimen sequenced was peripheral blood. Receptors originate from a woman aged 60-75 years with acute or convalescent COVID-19.

This clone was observed a handful of times. The gene calls are TRBV9 and TRBJ2-7, with TRBD2 matching 14 bases. Losses at the gene ends were 4 bases for V and 5 bases for J; bases not matched to a gene: 8. The CDR3 is 16 amino acids. CDR1 and CDR2 (germline): SGDLS, YYNGEE. Here the CDR3 reads CASSLGTSGRGNEQYF. The CDR3 DNA reads as TGTGCCAGCAGCCTTGGGACTAGCGGGAGAGGGAACGAGCAGTACTTC.

This clone has a handful of counts. This chain links TRBV5-4 with TRBJ2-1, with 7 nucleotides matching TRBD2. This CDR3 region has 14 residues. The J segment lost 1 base and the V segment lost 8 bases, leaving 6 bases of the junction unmatched. Germline V CDR1 and CDR2: SGHNT, YYREEE (reference sequence). The CDR3 nucleotides are TGTGCCAGTGCTCCTAGCGGATCCTACAATGAGCAGTTCTTC. This translates into CASAPSGSYNEQFF.

This chain uses TRBV5-1 with TRBJ2-1; D might be TRBD2 (7 bases). The CDR3 contains 15 residues. Germline values: CDR1 SGHRS, CDR2 YFSETQ. Trimming took 2 bases from V and 7 from J, leaving 16 bases between them. The CDR3 here is CASSLGGGPINEQFF. Here the CDR3 DNA reads TGCGCCAGCAGCTTAGGGGGAGGGCCGATAAATGAGCAGTTCTTC.

The chain combines TRBV12-3 or TRBV12-4 with TRBJ1-5; D not certain. V lost 0 bases to trimming and J lost 9 bases, with 6 bases between them. The CDR3 has 12 residues. The CDR3 loop reads CASSLAPGPQHF. The CDR3 DNA is TGTGCCAGCAGTTTAGCACCGGGGCCCCAGCATTTT.

The rearrangement joins TRBV6-2 or TRBV6-3 to TRBJ2-7; 14 bases are shared with TRBD2. The V and J ends lost 5 bases and 0 bases, in that order; junction bases with no gene match: 9. The V gene's germline CDR1 is MNHEY and CDR2 SVGEGT. There are 18 residues in the CDR3. The CDR3 protein is CASSLRTSGRPSSYEQYF. The CDR3, as DNA: TGTGCCAGCAGTCTTCGGACTAGCGGGAGGCCCAGCTCCTACGAGCAGTACTTC.

The chain is built from TRBV5-1 and TRBJ2-7, with 12 bases aligning to TRBD2. There are 19 residues in the CDR3. The junction had 14 bases not matched to a gene; V was cut back by 0 bases and J by 4 bases. From germline, CDR1 is SGHRS and CDR2 YFSETQ. The CDR3 loop is CASSLVEVPPGLAGYEQYF. The CDR3 nucleotides are TGCGCCAGCAGCTTGGTTGAGGTCCCCCCGGGACTAGCGGGTTACGAGCAGTACTTC.

This clone was recorded a few times. This CDR3 is CAIKSGDYSNQPQHF. The CDR3 DNA sequence: TGTGCCATCAAATCAGGAGACTATAGCAATCAGCCCCAGCATTTT. The chain couples TRBV10-3 to TRBJ1-5, with D unresolved. The CDR3 sequence is 15 residues long. Germline values: CDR1 ENHRY, CDR2 SYGVKD. The V end lost 7 bases, the J end lost 0 bases, and 13 bases lay between the germline ends.

This clone was seen once. The chain carries TRBV7-9 and TRBJ2-7, with D tentatively TRBD1 (6 bases). Germline CDR1 is SEHNR and CDR2 is FQNEAQ (reference sequence). The CDR3 is 13 amino acids. V lost 6 bases, J lost 1 base, and 10 bases lay in between. This CDR3 reads CASRSGASYEQYF. CDR3 nucleotides: TGTGCCAGCAGATCAGGGGCTTCCTACGAGCAGTACTTC.

DNA for the CDR3: TGCGCCAGCAGCCCCGGGTTGGGGGGGAGGCAAACTGAAGCTTTCTTT. This encodes CASSPGLGGRQTEAFF. The chain links TRBV10-2 to TRBJ1-1; the D gene is possibly TRBD1 (5 bases). This CDR3 comprises 16 residues. V dropped 6 bases and J dropped 5 bases, with 22 bases sitting between them. Germline V lookup: CDR1 WSHSY, CDR2 SAAADI.

This clone was recorded a few times. The chain links TRBV7-9 to TRBJ2-4; 10 bases map to TRBD1. V was clipped by 1 base and J by 5 bases; unmatched bases: 2. The germline CDR1 and CDR2 sequences are SEHNR and FQNEAQ (reference sequence). The CDR3 runs 15 residues. DNA of the CDR3: TGTGCCAGCAGCTTAGATGGGACAGGGGAAAACATTCAGTACTTC. The encoded protein is CASSLDGTGENIQYF.

This chain links TRBV29-1 with TRBJ1-1; perhaps TRBD1 as D (5 bases). Germline V gene sequence: CDR1 SQVTM, CDR2 ANQGSEA. This CDR3 is built from 12 residues. The V end was cut by 4 bases, the J end by 3 bases, with 9 bases between. The CDR3 nucleotides are TGCAGCGTTGCGCAGGGCTACACTGAAGCTTTCTTT. Translated, it gives CSVAQGYTEAFF.

The chain is built from TRBV28 and TRBJ2-2, with a weak D call TRBD2 (6 bases). In germline, CDR1 is MDHEN, CDR2 SYDVKM. This CDR3 contains 14 residues. Trimming took off 6 bases at V and 2 bases at J, with 10 bases between the two ends. The CDR3 is CASRGLRNTGELFF. DNA for the CDR3: TGTGCCAGCAGGGGACTGCGTAACACCGGGGAGCTGTTTTTT.

Only a few counts were recorded for this clone. This rearrangement joins TRBV24-1 to TRBJ2-1; 10 nucleotides align to TRBD2. CDR3 size: 17 residues. V trimming: 0 bases; J trimming: 4 bases; junction bases outside the gene matches: 5. Germline V CDR1 and CDR2: KGHDR, SFDVKD. The CDR3 loop is CATSDLRAGGPYNEQFF. CDR3 in DNA: TGTGCCACCAGTGATTTGAGAGCGGGAGGGCCTTACAATGAGCAGTTCTTC.

This clone was picked up a small number of times. The rearrangement links TRBV11-2 to TRBJ2-1; 9 nucleotides align to TRBD2. CDR3 size: 16 residues. Germline loops: CDR1 SGHAT, CDR2 FQNNGV. Trimming removed 5 bases from V and 0 bases from J; junction bases left unmatched: 5. CDR3 bases: TGTGCCAGCAGCCCCAGTAGCGGGAGCTCCTACAATGAGCAGTTCTTC. Encoded protein: CASSPSSGSSYNEQFF.

The V and J genes are TRBV28 and TRBJ1-6; D might be TRBD1 (6 bases). The CDR3 totals 13 residues. Per the germline V gene, CDR1 is MDHEN and CDR2 is SYDVKM. The ends were cut back, 3 bases at V and 10 bases at J, with 10 bases in the middle. CDR3 DNA sequence: TGTGCCAGCAGTTTTATCAGGGGATCACCCCTCCACTTT. It yields the protein CASSFIRGSPLHF.

The J gene is TRBJ2-1, the V gene TRBV19; TRBD2 matches 13 bases. There are 15 residues in the CDR3. With V trimmed by 6 bases and J by 6 bases, 5 bases remained unmatched. The germline CDR1 and CDR2 sequences are LNHDA and SQIVND (reference sequence). The CDR3 is CASSPLAGGRNEQFF. The CDR3 DNA follows: TGTGCCAGTAGCCCACTAGCGGGAGGGCGCAATGAGCAGTTCTTC.

This clone has a handful of counts. V is TRBV28 and J is TRBJ2-7; TRBD1 aligns across 8 bases. This CDR3 spans 14 amino acids. V shed 2 bases and J 6 bases; nucleotides not matched to a gene: 6. Germline assignment: CDR1 MDHEN and CDR2 SYDVKM. This chain's CDR3 is CASSLTGQVAEQYF. The CDR3 DNA is TGTGCCAGCAGTTTAACGGGACAGGTCGCCGAGCAGTACTTC.

Worth noting for this clone: This same CDR3 is encoded by further DNA sequences in the sample. The J gene is TRBJ1-5, the V gene TRBV18; 10 positions match TRBD1. Germline V gene lookup returns CDR1 KGHSH and CDR2 LQKENI. The CDR3 consists of 15 residues. V shed 6 bases and J 2 bases; nucleotides not matched to a gene: 4. CDR3 nucleotide sequence: TGTGCCAGCTCGCTCGGGACAGGGGGCAATCAGCCCCAGCATTTT. This sequence encodes CASSLGTGGNQPQHF.

Only a few counts were recorded for this clone. The V call is TRBV19, the J call TRBJ2-2, with 9 positions matching TRBD2. Germline trimming cut 4 bases from V and 4 bases from J; bases unmatched to any gene: 7. Germline V gene lookup returns CDR1 LNHDA and CDR2 SQIVND (reference sequence). The length of the CDR3 is 16 residues. CDR3 coding DNA: TGTGCCAGTAGTACCCCTAGCGGGACCGGCACCGGGGAGCTGTTTTTT. It is translated as CASSTPSGTGTGELFF.